The source of this TCR beta chain is a study of radiotherapy plus CTLA-4 blockade in lung cancer. CDR3 length: 19 amino acids. V dropped 0 bases and J dropped 6; count of bases not matched to a gene: 15. Germline V lookup: CDR1 LGHNA, CDR2 YNFKEQ. The data were produced by immunoSEQ multiplex PCR, yet TCRdb's version contains in-frame clones alone and is incomplete. Here the sample spans about 77,000 clones, roughly 69% being singletons. The chain combines TRBV4-2 with TRBJ2-1; TRBD2 agrees at 9 bases. The clonotype originates from a human donor with non-small cell lung cancer whose response to radiotherapy plus ipilimumab could not be evaluated. The sample consisted of peripheral blood, taken from a patient treated with radiotherapy plus ipilimumab. CDR3 in amino acids: CASSQDKQWVAGDSNEQFF. The CDR3 nucleotides are TGTGCCAGCAGCCAAGATAAGCAGTGGGTAGCGGGAGATAGCAATGAGCAGTTCTTC.